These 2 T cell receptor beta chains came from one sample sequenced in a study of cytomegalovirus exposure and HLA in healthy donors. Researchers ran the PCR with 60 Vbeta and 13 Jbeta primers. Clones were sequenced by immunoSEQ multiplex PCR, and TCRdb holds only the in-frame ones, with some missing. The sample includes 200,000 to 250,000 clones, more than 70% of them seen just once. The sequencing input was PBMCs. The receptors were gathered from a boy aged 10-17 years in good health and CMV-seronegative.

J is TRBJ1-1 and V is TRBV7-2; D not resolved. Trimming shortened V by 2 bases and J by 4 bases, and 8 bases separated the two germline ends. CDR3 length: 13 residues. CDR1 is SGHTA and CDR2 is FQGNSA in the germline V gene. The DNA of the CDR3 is TGTGCCAGCAGCTTACGCGGAATCACTGAAGCTTTCTTT. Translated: CASSLRGITEAFF.

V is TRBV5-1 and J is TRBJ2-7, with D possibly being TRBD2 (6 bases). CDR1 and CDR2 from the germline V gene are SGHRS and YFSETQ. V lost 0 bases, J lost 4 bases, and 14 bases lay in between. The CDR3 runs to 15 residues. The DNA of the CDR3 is TGCGCCAGCAGCTTGGAGGCCGGGAGAGCTTACGAGCAGTACTTC. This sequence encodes CASSLEAGRAYEQYF.